This TCR beta chain was documented in a study of blood T cell repertoires in COVID-19. This CDR3 region has 15 residues. Trimming took 3 bases from V and 4 from J; bases not matched to a gene: 7. Germline CDR1 is SGHRS and CDR2 is YFSETQ. This clone was seen a few times. This same CDR3 is encoded by further DNA sequences in the sample. Seattle cases were enrolled at active infection and followed longitudinally. Only in-frame clones appear in the TCRdb table, and some are missing; sequencing was by immunoSEQ multiplex PCR. The table lists approximately 250,000 clones, almost 85% of them singletons, with 4.5% to 5.5% in the top ten.

The rearrangement links TRBV5-1 to TRBJ1-2, with TRBD1 identical over 9 bases. The sequenced material came from peripheral blood. This receptor was identified in a man aged 50-59 years with COVID-19, enrolled during active disease. The CDR3 spells CASSSGQGEVYGYTF. Here the CDR3 DNA reads TGCGCCAGCAGCTCGGGACAGGGCGAGGTCTATGGCTACACCTTC.